Included here is one T cell receptor (beta chain) sequence, with context. Produced via immunoSEQ multiplex PCR; TCRdb's table is partial and in-frame only. The profile shows about 160,000 clones, approximately 84% of them singletons. There are 16 residues in the CDR3. V lost 1 base, J lost 1 base, and 3 bases stayed unmatched. Germline V CDR1 and CDR2: SGHRS, YFSETQ. The entry originates in a study of blood T cell repertoires in COVID-19. Overall study: Samples representing acute and convalescent COVID-19 were sourced from the United States, Italy and Spain. T cells, B-cell-depleted T cells, or PBMCs supplied cDNA or gDNA.

Sequenced material: peripheral blood. The chain joins TRBV5-1 to TRBJ2-5, with 11 bases matching TRBD1. The TCR originated in a woman older than 75 with acute or convalescent COVID-19. CDR3 sequence reads: CASSLQGQGVQETQYF. The CDR3 DNA is TGCGCCAGCAGCTTGCAGGGACAGGGGGTCCAAGAGACCCAGTACTTC.